The next 24 T cell receptor beta chains were all read from a single sample in a study of cytomegalovirus exposure and HLA in healthy donors. PCR amplification relied on 60 Vbeta primers (plus 13 Jbeta primers). Some clones are missing from TCRdb's copy, which holds only in-frame ones; the method was immunoSEQ multiplex PCR. The specimen's table records roughly 190,000 clones. The material sequenced was PBMCs. The receptors come from a man aged 30-40 years in good health and CMV-seronegative.

The CDR3 bases are TGCAGCGTGGACCGGGACAGACATTACCAAGAGACCCAGTACTTC. Translation gives CSVDRDRHYQETQYF. The chain joins TRBV29-1 to TRBJ2-5, with 7 bases matching TRBD1. The germline gives CDR1 SQVTM, CDR2 ANQGSEA. V lost 6 bases to trimming and J lost 0 bases; unmatched junction nucleotides: 10. The CDR3 extends over 15 amino acids.

V and J are TRBV7-2 and TRBJ2-7, with 12 bases identical to TRBD2. V was clipped by 6 bases and J by 5 bases; unmatched bases: 8. Germline-derived CDR1 and CDR2 are SGHTA and FQGNSA. The CDR3 loop spans 15 amino acids. DNA for the CDR3: TGTGCCAGCAGAGAGTCTAGCGGGGGGGGTCACGAGCAGTACTTC. Protein product: CASRESSGGGHEQYF.

The CDR3 nucleotides read TGTGCCAGTAGGCCCCAGGGCAGTAATGAAAAACTGTTTTTT. Residues: CASRPQGSNEKLFF. The V and J genes are TRBV19 and TRBJ1-4, with a possible D match to TRBD1 (5 bases). CDR3 length: 14 residues. Germline V gives CDR1 LNHDA, CDR2 SQIVND (reference sequence). Trimming left V 6 bases short and J 4 bases short, with 12 bases between.

The V gene is TRBV6-5, the J gene TRBJ1-1; D may be TRBD1 (6 bases). Looked up from germline, CDR1 is MNHEY and CDR2 is SVGAGI. The length of the CDR3 is 14 residues. The V end lost 6 bases, the J end lost 4 bases, and 15 bases lay between the germline ends. Here the CDR3 reads CASRVFGQSTEAFF. Here the CDR3 DNA reads TGTGCCAGCAGGGTCTTCGGACAGAGCACTGAAGCTTTCTTT.

The chain carries TRBV11-3 and TRBJ2-1; 12 positions agree with TRBD2. Trimming took 1 base from V and 9 from J; bases not matched to a gene: 10. The CDR3 sequence is 17 residues long. The germline V gene encodes CDR1 SGHNT and CDR2 YENEEA. The CDR3 coding sequence is TGTGCCAGCAGCTTAGTCCGTCTAGCGGGAGGGCCAAGTGAGCAGTTCTTC. Its translation is CASSLVRLAGGPSEQFF.

In DNA form, the CDR3 reads TGTGCCATCAGGGGACAGGGGCGGGAAACTGAAGCTTTCTTT. This encodes CAIRGQGRETEAFF. V is TRBV10-3 and J is TRBJ1-1; TRBD1 agrees at 10 bases. CDR1 is ENHRY, CDR2 SYGVKD, per germline. This CDR3 is built from 14 residues. V lost 6 bases and J lost 5; bases outside the gene matches: 6.

V and J are TRBV2 and TRBJ2-2; 11 positions agree with TRBD2. V was pared by 6 bases and J by 4 bases, with 10 bases of the junction left unmatched. Germline CDR1 is SNHLY and CDR2 is FYNNEI. The CDR3 sequence is 17 residues long. CDR3 bases: TGTGCCAGCAGCGATTATAGCGGGAGGGCCGGCACCGGGGAGCTGTTTTTT. Encoded protein: CASSDYSGRAGTGELFF.

J is TRBJ2-7 and V is TRBV10-3, with 10 bases matching TRBD1. CDR3 size: 14 residues. The germline V gene has CDR1 ENHRY and CDR2 SYGVKD. The trim removed 6 bases at V and 2 bases at J, leaving 4 bases unmatched. The CDR3 DNA reads as TGTGCCATCAGGGCCGGGACAGGGGCCTACGAGCAGTACTTC. It specifies CAIRAGTGAYEQYF.

This chain joins TRBV7-6 and TRBJ2-6; 11 positions match TRBD1. Germline V gene sequence: CDR1 SGHVS, CDR2 FNYEAQ. The CDR3 extends over 19 amino acids. With 2 bases clipped from V and 2 bases from J, the junction kept 8 bases outside the gene matches. CDR3 coding DNA: TGTGCCAGCAGCTTAAGAGGACAGGGGGCCCATGCTGGGGCCAACGTCCTGACTTTC. This codes for CASSLRGQGAHAGANVLTF.

The chain combines TRBV6-1 with TRBJ2-5, with 7 nucleotides matching TRBD1. V was clipped by 5 bases and J by 10 bases; unmatched bases: 16. CDR3 length equals 15 residues. From germline, CDR1 is MNHNS and CDR2 SASEGT. The CDR3 region is CASSQRGTDIRDQYF. The CDR3 DNA is TGTGCCAGCAGTCAAAGGGGGACAGACATTAGGGACCAGTACTTC.

The genes are TRBV7-9 and TRBJ2-1; the match to TRBD2 covers 7 bases. The germline V gene has CDR1 SEHNR and CDR2 FQNEAQ (reference sequence). The CDR3 has 14 residues. V shed 1 base, J shed 12 bases, and the junction held 9 bases outside the gene matches. Here the CDR3 reads CASSLVGGDGPQFF. As DNA, the CDR3 is TGTGCCAGCAGCTTAGTGGGGGGGGATGGCCCGCAGTTCTTC.

The chain couples TRBV12-1 to TRBJ2-5; TRBD2 is taken as the D call from the table, unchecked against the DNA. TRBV12-1 is described as a pseudogene. The CDR3 is 16 amino acids. CDR3 nucleotide sequence: TGTGCCAGCAGCCCTGTCGCGGGGGGCCTCCAAGAGACCCAGTACTTC. It yields the protein CASSPVAGGLQETQYF.

The genes are TRBV4-1 and TRBJ1-2; 10 nucleotides match TRBD1. Germline CDR1 MGHRA, CDR2 YSYEKL. V lost 0 bases to trimming and J lost 5 bases; unmatched junction nucleotides: 3. This CDR3 is 15 amino acids long. The CDR3 loop reads CASSQEDRGPYGYTF. CDR3 coding DNA: TGCGCCAGCAGCCAAGAAGACAGGGGGCCTTATGGCTACACCTTC.

The J gene is TRBJ2-7, the V gene TRBV10-3; perhaps TRBD2 as D (5 bases). Germline CDR1 reads ENHRY; CDR2 reads SYGVKD. The CDR3 is made up of 14 amino acids. Trimming removed 3 bases at V and 3 bases at J, with 12 bases between. The CDR3 spells CAISEYGLSYEQYF. CDR3 nucleotides: TGTGCCATCAGTGAATACGGACTGAGCTACGAGCAGTACTTC.

The gene calls are TRBV7-9 and TRBJ2-6, with D hard to call. Looked up from germline, CDR1 is SEHNR and CDR2 is FQNEAQ (reference sequence). The V and J ends lost 4 bases and 9 bases respectively, with 13 bases between them. The CDR3 spans 14 residues. DNA for the CDR3: TGTGCCAGCAGCTCCCCCAGTTTGGTCAACGTCCTGACTTTC. Its translation is CASSSPSLVNVLTF.

J is TRBJ1-2 and V is TRBV6-5; D is unresolved. The CDR3 has 14 amino acids. V lost 1 base to trimming and J lost 3 bases, with 9 bases between them. In germline, CDR1 is MNHEY, CDR2 SVGAGI. The CDR3 coding sequence is TGTGCCAGCAGTTACTACGAGGAAGACTATGGCTACACCTTC. Amino acids: CASSYYEEDYGYTF.

The rearrangement links TRBV5-1 to TRBJ1-4; D might be TRBD1 (5 bases). Germline values: CDR1 SGHRS, CDR2 YFSETQ. This CDR3 has 14 amino acids. Trimming took off 0 bases at V and 8 bases at J, with 11 bases between the two ends. CDR3 in DNA: TGCGCCAGCAGCTTGGCAAGGGGTGTCGAAAAACTGTTTTTT. Translated, it gives CASSLARGVEKLFF.

J is TRBJ2-3 and V is TRBV5-1; 10 nucleotides line up with TRBD2. The CDR3 is 16 residues long. Germline CDR1 is SGHRS and CDR2 is YFSETQ. The trim removed 4 bases at V and 2 bases at J, leaving 7 bases unmatched. DNA of the CDR3: TGCGCCAGCAGCACCCTAGCGGGGGTAGACACAGATACGCAGTATTTT. Translating gives CASSTLAGVDTDTQYF.

The chain couples TRBV6-6 to TRBJ1-2; D is unclear. Trimming took 0 bases from V and 13 from J, leaving 18 bases between them. The CDR3 is 14 amino acids. The germline V gene has CDR1 MNHNY and CDR2 SVGAGI (reference sequence). CDR3 protein: CASSYSIVIGSPTF. The CDR3 region has the DNA TGTGCCAGCAGTTACTCGATTGTCATCGGTTCCCCCACCTTC.

The chain joins TRBV10-2 to TRBJ1-6; weak D call: TRBD1 (6 bases). The CDR3 is 17 amino acids. Trimming left V 6 bases short and J 2 bases short, with 17 bases between. CDR1 is WSHSY and CDR2 is SAAADI in the germline V gene. CDR3 nucleotides: TGCGCCAGCAGGAGTACGCAGGGGCGCGCCTATAATTCACCCCTCCACTTT. Its translation: CASRSTQGRAYNSPLHF.

Notes on this clone: Other DNA sequences within the sample encode an identical CDR3. The J gene is TRBJ1-1, the V gene TRBV4-1; 9 positions match TRBD1. V lost 4 bases and J lost 3; bases outside the gene matches: 3. Germline V gene sequence: CDR1 MGHRA, CDR2 YSYEKL. CDR3 length equals 14 residues. CDR3 sequence: CASSLRQGDTEAFF. CDR3 bases: TGCGCCAGCAGCCTCAGACAGGGGGACACTGAAGCTTTCTTT.

The chain carries TRBV19 and TRBJ2-1, with 14 positions matching TRBD2. V trimming: 5 bases; J trimming: 6 bases; junction bases outside the gene matches: 9. Germline lookup yields CDR1 LNHDA and CDR2 SQIVND (reference sequence). This CDR3 is 17 amino acids long. For the CDR3, the DNA is TGTGCCAGTAGTCCGAGGACTAGCGGGAGGCATGGCAATGAGCAGTTCTTC. This encodes CASSPRTSGRHGNEQFF. The whole variable domain, filled in from reference TRBV19 and TRBJ2-1, reads DGGITQSPKYLFRKEGQNVTLSCEQNLNHDAMYWYRQDPGQGLRLIYYSQIVNDFQKGDIAEGYSVSREKKESFPLTVTSAQKNPTAFYLCASSPRTSGRHGNEQFFGPGTRLTVL.

V gene TRBV6-1 combines with J gene TRBJ1-5, with D hard to call. In germline, CDR1 is MNHNS, CDR2 SASEGT. V was trimmed by 4 bases and J by 0 bases, leaving 13 bases between them. The CDR3 is 16 amino acids. CDR3 sequence: CASSVITTSSNQPQHF. The CDR3 DNA is TGTGCCAGCAGTGTCATCACAACCTCTAGCAATCAGCCCCAGCATTTT.

The chain has TRBV5-6 and TRBJ1-6; D uncertain. The CDR3 runs 13 residues. The germline gives CDR1 SGHDT, CDR2 YYEEEE. The ends were cut back, 2 bases at V and 7 bases at J, with 7 bases in the middle. CDR3 bases: TGTGCCAGCAGCTTTACGGGGAATTCACCCCTCCACTTT. Translating gives CASSFTGNSPLHF.